This is a list of T cell receptor beta chains from one sample in a study of T cell responses to AZD1222 COVID-19 vaccine. Only in-frame clones appear in the TCRdb table, and some are missing; sequencing was by immunoSEQ multiplex PCR. The repertoire holds roughly 140,000 clones, roughly 88% seen once, with approximately 15% in the top ten. The specimen comprised peripheral blood, sampled on day 0 of AZD1222 vaccination. The receptors come from an adult in good health. The CDR3 runs from the conserved cysteine through the conserved F or W. A D gene is named only where the DNA matches it firmly. Size values are once, few and many counts, or a class for expanded clones, and some rows have none.

v_gene	j_gene	d_gene	abundance	CDR3aa	CDR3nt
TRBV18	TRBJ1-1	TRBD1	NA	CASSPQGTGGDEAFF	TGTGCCAGCTCACCTCAAGGGACAGGGGGTGATGAAGCTTTCTTT
TRBV4-2	TRBJ1-2	NA	once	CASSQFREDLGYTF	TGTGCCAGCAGCCAATTCAGGGAAGACCTTGGCTACACCTTC
TRBV7-9	TRBJ1-2	TRBD1	once	CASSLEGQGARGYTF	TGTGCCAGCAGCTTAGAGGGACAGGGGGCGCGTGGCTACACCTTC
TRBV19	TRBJ2-7	NA	few	CASSMGAFSTYEQYF	TGTGCCAGTAGTATGGGTGCCTTTTCCACCTACGAGCAGTACTTC
TRBV5-6	TRBJ1-6	NA	NA	CASSSTLNSPLHF	TGTGCCAGCAGCTCTACACTGAATTCACCCCTCCACTTT
TRBV7-2	TRBJ2-2	TRBD1	NA	CASSLRQGAGTGELFF	TGTGCCAGCAGCTTGAGACAGGGGGCCGGAACCGGGGAGCTGTTTTTT
TRBV19	TRBJ2-7	NA	NA	CASSIVDRDSYEQYF	TGTGCCAGTAGTATAGTCGACAGAGACTCCTACGAGCAGTACTTC
TRBV30	TRBJ1-2	TRBD1	NA	CAWSRQGAVANYGYTF	TGTGCCTGGAGTCGACAGGGCGCCGTTGCTAACTATGGCTACACCTTC
TRBV7-2	TRBJ2-4	TRBD2	NA	CASSPSLAGRDIQYF	TGTGCCAGCAGCCCGTCACTAGCGGGTCGGGACATTCAGTACTTC
TRBV6-6	TRBJ2-2	NA	NA	CASKGTGELFF	TGTGCCAGCAAGGGCACCGGGGAGCTGTTTTTT
TRBV7-2	TRBJ1-2	TRBD1	NA	CASSRNRGGNYGYTF	TGTGCCAGCAGCCGCAACAGGGGTGGAAACTATGGCTACACCTTC
TRBV5-1	TRBJ2-1	NA	NA	CASSQQNSPYNEQFF	TGCGCCAGCAGCCAACAGAACTCACCCTACAATGAGCAGTTCTTC
TRBV11-3	TRBJ1-1	TRBD1	NA	CASSRDRAAEAFF	TGTGCCAGCAGCCGAGACAGGGCGGCTGAAGCTTTCTTT
TRBV4-1	TRBJ2-3	TRBD2	NA	CASSPQGLAGGSTDTQYF	TGCGCCAGCAGCCCCCAAGGACTAGCGGGGGGGAGCACAGATACGCAGTATTTT
TRBV9	TRBJ1-1	TRBD1	once	CASSPRGGTGYTEAFF	TGTGCCAGCAGCCCTCGGGGGGGGACAGGTTACACTGAAGCTTTCTTT
TRBV4-2	TRBJ2-3	TRBD2	NA	CASSQGLAGPDTQYF	TGTGCCAGCAGCCAGGGACTAGCGGGGCCAGATACGCAGTATTTT
TRBV2	TRBJ2-7	NA	NA	CASSRDLGTYEQYF	TGTGCCAGCAGCAGGGACTTGGGGACCTACGAGCAGTACTTC
TRBV5-1	TRBJ2-1	NA	NA	CASSLGSSTLVTEQFF	TGCGCCAGCAGCTTGGGATCTTCAACTCTGGTGACCGAGCAGTTCTTC
TRBV30	TRBJ1-2	TRBD1	NA	CAWKQGARGYTF	TGTGCCTGGAAACAGGGGGCGCGGGGCTACACCTTC